A selection of T cell receptor beta chains follows, all from one sample in a study of T cell repertoires in cytomegalovirus infection. A single record per CDR3 protein comes from TCRdb applying MiXCR to the reads. The data contain approximately 730,000 distinct CDR3 sequences, approximately 32% of them singletons. Their antigen targets remain unknown. The sequences come from cultured CD8+ T cells from PBMCs, collected from culture after CMV antigen stimulation. The receptor source for this set is a human donor in good health (CMV status not recorded). Some clones in this sample may be carry-over from other donors' samples. The CDR3 runs from the conserved cysteine through the conserved F or W. D genes are given only for firm matches. Some rows have no size entry. The others give once, few or many, or a class for an expanded clone.

j_call	clone_size	v_call	d_call	cdr3_nt	cdr3_aa
TRBJ2-7	once	TRBV27	TRBD1	TGTGCCAGCAGTCCCGGGACAGGGCTTCGGGAGCAGTACTTC	CASSPGTGLREQYF
TRBJ1-1	few	TRBV7-9	NA	TGTGCCAGCAGCTCTGTGAGGGCTGAAGCTTTCTTT	CASSSVRAEAFF
TRBJ2-7	NA	TRBV12-3/TRBV12-4	TRBD1	TGTGCCAGCAGTTCGACAGGGGGCTCGTATTACGAGCAGTACTTC	CASSSTGGSYYEQYF
TRBJ2-4	NA	TRBV9	TRBD2	TGTGCCAGCAGCGTAGGGCGGGGGGCCGAAAACATTCAGTACTTC	CASSVGRGAENIQYF
TRBJ2-1	few	TRBV4-1	TRBD1	TGCGCCAGCAGCCACCCGGGACAGGGCGAGGATGAGCAGTTCTTC	CASSHPGQGEDEQFF
TRBJ2-1	few	TRBV5-1	NA	TGCGCCAGCAGCGTCCGGGACACCTACAATGAGCAGTTCTTC	CASSVRDTYNEQFF
TRBJ1-5	NA	TRBV6-1	NA	TGTGCTAGTTGGGGTATCGACAATCAGCCCCAGCATTTT	CASWGIDNQPQHF
TRBJ2-2	many	TRBV7-3	TRBD1	TGTGCCATAGAGACAGGGGTTGTTGGGGAGCTGTTTTTT	CAIETGVVGELFF
TRBJ1-2	NA	TRBV12-5	NA	TGTGCTAGTGGTTTACTGGGACTTCGAGGCTACACCTTC	CASGLLGLRGYTF
TRBJ1-2	NA	TRBV28	TRBD1	TGTGCCAGCAAGACGAATCAAATCACGGTGTCGGCAGGGGGAGCCTATGGCTACACCTTC	CASKTNQITVSAGGAYGYTF
TRBJ1-4	many	TRBV27	TRBD1	TGTGCCAGCAGCCCCACAGGGGACGATGAAAAACTGTTTTTT	CASSPTGDDEKLFF
TRBJ2-1	NA	TRBV20-1	NA	TGCAGTGCTGGAGGGGCGGGGAAAACTTACAATGAGCAGTTCTTC	CSAGGAGKTYNEQFF
TRBJ1-3	NA	TRBV4-1	TRBD1	TGCGCCAGCAGCCCAGGGGGTTTCCCTGGAAACACCATATATTTT	CASSPGGFPGNTIYF
TRBJ1-2	NA	TRBV6-1	NA	TGTGCCAGCAGTGAAGTTGACAGCGTTTGGTATGGCTACACCTTC	CASSEVDSVWYGYTF
TRBJ1-5	many	TRBV7-6	NA	TGTGCCAGCAGCTTATCCCCGCCATATAGCAATCAGCCCCAGCATTTT	CASSLSPPYSNQPQHF
TRBJ2-1	many	TRBV7-8	TRBD2	TGTGCCAGCAGCTTACGGGCTAGCGGGGTTAACAATGAGCAGTTCTTC	CASSLRASGVNNEQFF
TRBJ2-3	NA	TRBV11-2	NA	TGTGCCAGCAGCTTCCGAGGGATAGGCCTCACAGATACGCAGTATTTT	CASSFRGIGLTDTQYF
TRBJ2-3	once	TRBV27	NA	TGTGCCAGCAGTCCGAGGGACGGAGGAGTGAATACGCAGTATTTT	CASSPRDGGVNTQYF
TRBJ1-1	few	TRBV19	NA	TGTGCCAGTAGTATACCGCAGGGAAGAATCACTGAAGCTTTCTTT	CASSIPQGRITEAFF
TRBJ2-1	NA	TRBV20-1	NA	TGCAGTGCGCCCAGGCCCTACAATGAGCAGTTCTTC	CSAPRPYNEQFF
TRBJ2-1	NA	TRBV7-6	TRBD1	TGTGCCAGCAGCTTAGCCGAATTTGACAGGGGTCAGGACGATGAGCAGTTCTTC	CASSLAEFDRGQDDEQFF
TRBJ2-2	many	TRBV6-6	NA	TGTGCCAGCAGTTACTCGCCCTTCGCGAACACCGGGGAGCTGTTTTTT	CASSYSPFANTGELFF
TRBJ2-2	few	TRBV5-1	NA	TGCGCCAGCAGCTTGTATTATAGCATCAACACCGGGGAGCTGTTTTTT	CASSLYYSINTGELFF
TRBJ1-2	NA	TRBV7-9	NA	TGTGCCAGCAGCTTAGCACCAGGATCGGGGGCGGAAGGCTACACCTTC	CASSLAPGSGAEGYTF
TRBJ2-5	NA	TRBV6-6	NA	TGTGCCAGCAGTTACTCGGACGGACAGCAAGAGACCCAGTACTTC	CASSYSDGQQETQYF
TRBJ1-2	NA	TRBV6-1	NA	TGTGCCAGCAGTTTGGTTCCAGCTAACTATGGCTACACCTTC	CASSLVPANYGYTF
TRBJ2-5	once	TRBV4-3	NA	TGCGCCAGCAGCCAAGCTAACCGCGAGACCCAGTACTTC	CASSQANRETQYF
TRBJ2-2	once	TRBV6-5	NA	TGTGCCAGCATGAACTCCGGGGAGCTGTTTTTT	CASMNSGELFF
TRBJ2-6	NA	TRBV27	NA	TGTGCCAGCAGCGGACGACAGGACGGGGCCAACGTCCTGACTTTC	CASSGRQDGANVLTF
TRBJ1-4	few	TRBV15	TRBD1	TGTGCCACGCTCTCAGGGGGCGGTGAAAAACTGTTTTTT	CATLSGGGEKLFF
TRBJ2-5	once	TRBV29-1	NA	TGCAGCGTTGAAGGGGAACAAGAGACCCAGTACTTC	CSVEGEQETQYF
TRBJ1-1	NA	TRBV2	NA	NA	CASILDSEAFF
TRBJ1-4	NA	TRBV20-1	NA	TGCAGTGCAGGGACGGGACGTTTGGGGACTAATGAAAAACTGTTTTTT	CSAGTGRLGTNEKLFF
TRBJ1-1	NA	TRBV19	NA	TGTGCCAGTCACGACAGATACTTCATGAACACTGAAGCTTTCTTT	CASHDRYFMNTEAFF
TRBJ2-1	many	TRBV7-2	NA	TGTGCCAGCAGCTTTACGGGCCTCGTGGATGAGCAGTTCTTC	CASSFTGLVDEQFF
TRBJ2-5	many	TRBV7-6	NA	TGTGCCAGCAGCTTCCAGGGTGAGCTCCAAGAGACCCAGTACTTC	CASSFQGELQETQYF
TRBJ1-5	few	TRBV7-8	NA	TGTGCCAGCAGCTTGAGTAGGGGTCAGCCCCAGCATTTT	CASSLSRGQPQHF
TRBJ2-1	NA	TRBV6-1	NA	TGTGCCAGCAGTGAAGCACGAGGGGGAGGGACCTACAATGAGCAGTTCTTC	CASSEARGGGTYNEQFF
TRBJ1-1	NA	TRBV19	NA	TGTGCCAGTTCGGCCGGGACCCCTTTCTTCGGAGCTTTCTTT	CASSAGTPFFGAFF
TRBJ2-4	NA	TRBV28	TRBD1	TGTGCCAGCAGTTTTTTAAGGGGGCAGGACAAAAACATTCAGTACTTC	CASSFLRGQDKNIQYF
TRBJ2-7	NA	TRBV25-1	NA	TGTGCCAGCAGTGAACAGGGGCCCATCCACGAGCAGTACTTC	CASSEQGPIHEQYF
TRBJ2-7	NA	TRBV5-6	TRBD2	TGTGCCAGCAGCCATGGAGGACTAGCGGCTAACTTC	CASSHGGLAANF
TRBJ1-2	NA	TRBV3-1	NA	TGTGCCAGCAGTGGGACACGGGCATATGGCTACACCTTC	CASSGTRAYGYTF
TRBJ1-3	NA	TRBV19	NA	TGTGCCAGCGCAGGTGGCTCTGGAAACACCATATATTTT	CASAGGSGNTIYF
TRBJ2-7	many	TRBV10-3	NA	TGTGCCATCAGTGAGTCTTCCTACGAGCAGTACTTC	CAISESSYEQYF
TRBJ2-3	NA	TRBV7-6	TRBD2	TGTGCCAGCAGACCATTCCCACTGACTAGCTTGGGCACAGATACGCAGTATTTT	CASRPFPLTSLGTDTQYF
TRBJ2-7	NA	TRBV7-6	TRBD1	TGTGCCAGCAGCTTAGAAGGGGGCGGGTCCTACGAGCAGTACTTC	CASSLEGGGSYEQYF
TRBJ1-5	NA	TRBV20-1	NA	TGCAGTGCTAGACTGAGGGGCAGCAATCAGCCCCAGCATTTT	CSARLRGSNQPQHF
TRBJ2-3	few	TRBV11-2	NA	TGTGCCAGCAGCTTAGCCTTCACAGATACGCAGTATTTT	CASSLAFTDTQYF
TRBJ2-1	many	TRBV7-9	TRBD2	TGTGCCAGCAGCTCCTTACTAGCGGCGAACTACAATGAGCAGTTCTTC	CASSSLLAANYNEQFF
TRBJ2-6	few	TRBV6-6	TRBD2	TGTGCCAGCAGTTACCCCAGGGGGACTAGCGGGGGATTCCCCTCTGGGGCCAACGTCCTGACTTTC	CASSYPRGTSGGFPSGANVLTF
TRBJ1-1	once	TRBV7-3	NA	TGTGCCAGCAGCTTAATTCCGGGTGAAGCTTTCTTT	CASSLIPGEAFF
TRBJ1-1	few	TRBV29-1	TRBD1	TGCAGCGTCCCTGAGGGGGCCGTGCATGAAGCTTTCTTT	CSVPEGAVHEAFF
TRBJ2-2	few	TRBV6-1	NA	TGTGCCAGCAGTGAATTAGGGGGGGCGGTCACCGGGGAGCTGTTTTTT	CASSELGGAVTGELFF